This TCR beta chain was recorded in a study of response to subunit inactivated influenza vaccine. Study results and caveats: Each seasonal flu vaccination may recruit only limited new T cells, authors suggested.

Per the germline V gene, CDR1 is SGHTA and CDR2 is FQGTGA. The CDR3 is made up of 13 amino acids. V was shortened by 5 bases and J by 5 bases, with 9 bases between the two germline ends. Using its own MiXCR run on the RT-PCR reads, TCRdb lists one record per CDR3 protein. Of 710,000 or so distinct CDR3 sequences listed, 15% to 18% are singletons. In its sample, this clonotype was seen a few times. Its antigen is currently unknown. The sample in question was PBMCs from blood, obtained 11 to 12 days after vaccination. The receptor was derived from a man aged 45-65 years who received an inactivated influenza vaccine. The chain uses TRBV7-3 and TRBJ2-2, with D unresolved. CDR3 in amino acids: CASSLQQTGELFF. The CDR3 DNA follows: TGTGCCAGCAGCCTACAGCAAACCGGGGAGCTGTTTTTT.